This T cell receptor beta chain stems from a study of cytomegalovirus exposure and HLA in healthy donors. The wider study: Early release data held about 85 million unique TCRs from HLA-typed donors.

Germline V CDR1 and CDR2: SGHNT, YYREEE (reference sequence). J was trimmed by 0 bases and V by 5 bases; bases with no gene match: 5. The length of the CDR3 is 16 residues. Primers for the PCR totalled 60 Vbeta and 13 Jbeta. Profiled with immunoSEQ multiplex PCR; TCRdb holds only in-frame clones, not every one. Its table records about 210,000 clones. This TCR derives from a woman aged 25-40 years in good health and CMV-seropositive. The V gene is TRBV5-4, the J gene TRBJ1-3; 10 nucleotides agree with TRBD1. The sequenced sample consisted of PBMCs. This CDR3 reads CASRPDRGTSGNTIYF. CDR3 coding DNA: TGTGCCAGCAGACCGGACAGGGGGACCTCTGGAAACACCATATATTTT.